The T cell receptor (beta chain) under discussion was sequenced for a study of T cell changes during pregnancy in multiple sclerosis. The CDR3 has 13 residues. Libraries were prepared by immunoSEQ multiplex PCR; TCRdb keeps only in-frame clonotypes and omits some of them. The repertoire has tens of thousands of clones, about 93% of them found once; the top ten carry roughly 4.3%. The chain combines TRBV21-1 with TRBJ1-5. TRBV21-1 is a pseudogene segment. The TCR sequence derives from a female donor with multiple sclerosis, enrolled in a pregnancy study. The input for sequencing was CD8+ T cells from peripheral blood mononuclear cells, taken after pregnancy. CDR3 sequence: CASSYVPGQPQHF. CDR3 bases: TGTGCCAGCAGCTATGTCCCGGGACAGCCCCAGCATTTT.